The 17 T cell receptor beta chains below were found in one sample sequenced in a study of Tregs in tolerant kidney transplant recipients. Assay: immunoSEQ multiplex PCR; the TCRdb copy retains only in-frame clones and omits some. The sample includes around 230,000 clones, roughly four fifths of them seen just once. The sample taken for sequencing was CD4+ T cells from blood. The receptors originated from a human donor in good health.

The rearrangement links TRBV30 to TRBJ2-4; TRBD2 matches 8 bases. Germline trimming cut 0 bases from V and 4 bases from J; bases unmatched to any gene: 2. In germline, CDR1 is GTSNPN, CDR2 SVGIG (reference sequence). The CDR3 has 14 residues. CDR3 DNA sequence: TGTGCCTGGAGTGTACCTAGCGGGAAAAACATTCAGTACTTC. Translating it yields CAWSVPSGKNIQYF.

The chain carries TRBV7-9 and TRBJ2-1; D not resolved. Germline loops: CDR1 SEHNR, CDR2 FQNEAQ (reference sequence). Trimming stripped 5 bases from V and 5 bases from J, with 10 bases between. The CDR3 contains 13 residues. The CDR3 is CASSLMGHNEQFF. The CDR3 bases are TGTGCCAGCAGCCTTATGGGTCACAATGAGCAGTTCTTC.

V gene TRBV5-1 combines with J gene TRBJ2-1; 12 positions agree with TRBD2. This CDR3 spans 16 amino acids. Germline assignment: CDR1 SGHRS and CDR2 YFSETQ. The ends lost 4 bases at V and 4 bases at J; junction bases unmatched: 6. The DNA for the CDR3 is TGCGCCAGCAGCCTTGGGACTAGCGGGCCATACAATGAGCAGTTCTTC. Translated: CASSLGTSGPYNEQFF.

With respect to this clone: Other DNA sequences within the sample encode an identical CDR3. The chain combines TRBV5-5 with TRBJ2-2; D remains ambiguous. Germline V CDR1 and CDR2: SGHKS, YYEKEE (reference sequence). V lost 0 bases, J lost 1 base, and 7 bases lay in between. This CDR3 comprises 15 residues. CDR3 sequence (DNA): TGTGCCAGCAGCTTGGGACTTATGAACACCGGGGAGCTGTTTTTT. Protein sequence: CASSLGLMNTGELFF.

This rearrangement joins TRBV14 to TRBJ2-1; D assignment may be TRBD1 or TRBD2 (5 bases each). This CDR3 is built from 15 residues. Germline-derived CDR1 and CDR2 are SGHDN and FVKESK. The germline V and J ends were trimmed by 4 bases and 4 bases, with 14 bases remaining between them. This CDR3 reads CASSPGRWEYNEQFF. The CDR3 region has the DNA TGTGCCAGCAGCCCGGGACGTTGGGAGTACAATGAGCAGTTCTTC.

The J gene is TRBJ1-1, the V gene TRBV4-1; unclear D gene. The CDR3 consists of 16 residues. Germline CDR1 and CDR2: MGHRA and YSYEKL. Trimming removed 1 base from V and 1 base from J, with 13 bases in between. In DNA, the CDR3 is TGCGCCAGCAGCCAAGCTATCGGACGGAAGAACACTGAAGCTTTCTTT. Residues: CASSQAIGRKNTEAFF.

The J gene is TRBJ1-2, the V gene TRBV4-2; weak D call: TRBD1 (5 bases). Germline lookup yields CDR1 LGHNA and CDR2 YNFKEQ. Trimming removed 3 bases at V and 5 bases at J, with 7 bases between. The CDR3 spans 12 residues. The CDR3 spells CASSQGEYGYTF. In DNA form, the CDR3 reads TGTGCCAGCAGCCAGGGGGAATATGGCTACACCTTC.

The V call is TRBV6-1, the J call TRBJ1-6, with 8 bases that match TRBD1. The V segment lost 4 bases and the J segment 5 bases; nucleotides outside the gene matches: 10. This CDR3 contains 17 residues. Germline-derived CDR1 and CDR2 are MNHNS and SASEGT. The CDR3 is CASSGPAQGQDNSPLHF. DNA of the CDR3: TGTGCCAGCAGTGGACCCGCCCAGGGACAGGATAATTCACCCCTCCACTTT.

V is TRBV6-1 and J is TRBJ2-4; TRBD1 matches 7 bases. Per germline, CDR1 MNHNS and CDR2 SASEGT. Germline trimming cut 7 bases from V and 6 bases from J; bases unmatched to any gene: 9. The CDR3 totals 14 residues. The chain's CDR3 is CASKGQVRGNIQYF. CDR3 coding DNA: TGTGCCAGCAAAGGACAGGTCAGAGGAAACATTCAGTACTTC.

This clone was seen a single time. The CDR3 DNA follows: TGTGCCAGCATGGGGGGGACAGTGAACACCGGGGAGCTGTTTTTT. This translates into CASMGGTVNTGELFF. The chain combines TRBV6-5 with TRBJ2-2; possibly TRBD1 or TRBD2 for D (7 bases each). Trimming pared 7 bases from V and 1 base from J, leaving 13 bases between. This CDR3 is 15 amino acids long. The germline V gene has CDR1 MNHEY and CDR2 SVGAGI.

The chain has TRBV28 and TRBJ2-7; D is perhaps TRBD2 (6 bases). The CDR3 contains 13 residues. Per the germline V gene, CDR1 is MDHEN and CDR2 is SYDVKM. Between the trimmed V and J ends, which lost 6 bases and 2 bases, there was a span of 11 bases. CDR3 region: CASSRELAYEQYF. CDR3 DNA sequence: TGTGCCAGCAGCCGGGAGCTGGCCTACGAGCAGTACTTC. The whole variable domain, remainder taken from reference TRBV28 and TRBJ2-7, is DVKVTQSSRYLVKRTGEKVFLECVQDMDHENMFWYRQDPGLGLRLIYFSYDVKMKEKGDIPEGYSVSREKKERFSLILESASTNQTSMYLCASSRELAYEQYFGPGTRLTVT.

The genes are TRBV7-9 and TRBJ2-1; no reliable D call. Germline assignment: CDR1 SEHNR and CDR2 FQNEAQ (reference sequence). The CDR3 contains 13 residues. V lost 2 bases, J lost 9 bases, and 11 bases lay in between. The CDR3 sequence: CASSLNVASEQFF. The DNA of the CDR3 is TGTGCCAGCAGCTTAAATGTGGCGAGTGAGCAGTTCTTC.

This chain joins TRBV5-4 and TRBJ1-2, with 7 bases identical to TRBD1. The germline V gene encodes CDR1 SGHNT and CDR2 YYREEE (reference sequence). The CDR3 contains 14 residues. V was pared by 0 bases and J by 5 bases, with 4 bases of the junction left unmatched. CDR3 loop: CASSLEGAIYGYTF. CDR3 sequence (DNA): TGTGCCAGCAGCTTGGAGGGGGCGATTTATGGCTACACCTTC.

The chain carries TRBV19 and TRBJ1-5; TRBD1 matches 8 bases. Germline V lookup: CDR1 LNHDA, CDR2 SQIVND (reference sequence). This CDR3 comprises 16 residues. The V gene end was trimmed by 3 bases and the J gene end by 2 bases; junction bases not matched to a gene: 6. The chain's CDR3 is CASSIIAGGGNQPQHF. The CDR3 DNA reads TGTGCCAGTAGTATCATTGCAGGGGGCGGCAATCAGCCCCAGCATTTT. The variable domain in full, completed from reference TRBV19 and TRBJ1-5, reads DGGITQSPKYLFRKEGQNVTLSCEQNLNHDAMYWYRQDPGQGLRLIYYSQIVNDFQKGDIAEGYSVSREKKESFPLTVTSAQKNPTAFYLCASSIIAGGGNQPQHFGDGTRLSIL.

Comment on this clone: Other DNA sequences in this sample translate to the same CDR3. The chain combines TRBV30 with TRBJ1-5; D is ambiguous. Looked up from germline, CDR1 is GTSNPN and CDR2 is SVGIG (reference sequence). V was clipped by 1 base and J by 3 bases, with 4 bases between them. This CDR3 is built from 12 residues. For the CDR3, the DNA is TGTGCCTGGAGTGGGACCAATCAGCCCCAGCATTTT. Its protein product is CAWSGTNQPQHF.

The rearrangement joins TRBV5-1 to TRBJ2-7, with 8 bases matching TRBD1. Trimming at V came to 5 bases and at J to 7 bases, leaving 11 bases not matched to a gene. Germline V gene lookup returns CDR1 SGHRS and CDR2 YFSETQ. CDR3 length equals 14 residues. CDR3 protein: CASRSDRELVEQYF. The DNA for the CDR3 is TGCGCCAGCAGATCGGACAGGGAATTGGTGGAGCAGTACTTC.

In this sample, this clone turned up once. The chain recombines TRBV5-1 with TRBJ2-7, with a tentative D call TRBD1 (5 bases). The length of the CDR3 is 15 residues. Germline assignment: CDR1 SGHRS and CDR2 YFSETQ. V shed 2 bases and J shed 6 bases, with 18 bases lying between them. For the CDR3, the DNA is TGCGCCAGCAGCTTACCCCCCAGGACACCCGGCGAGCAGTACTTC. It specifies CASSLPPRTPGEQYF.